Sequencing of this T cell receptor beta chain was carried out in a study of regulatory and conventional T cells in RAG deficiency. Study-level findings and limits: Compared with controls, unique Treg TCR beta sequences dropped roughly 100-fold in Omenn syndrome and CID/AS. Omenn patients showed >75% Treg-Tconv overlap and shorter CDR3 lengths. Sorted Omenn CD25-high CD127-low cells may not be bona fide Tregs.

Concerning this clone: Antigen specificity is unknown.

The germline V gene encodes CDR1 SGHRS and CDR2 YFSETQ. Trimming removed 0 bases from V and 3 bases from J; junction bases left unmatched: 4. CDR3 length: 15 residues. Blood CD4+ CD25-low CD127-high conventional T cells supplied the genomic DNA template. Method: immunoSEQ multiplex PCR; TCRdb's copy keeps in-frame clones and lacks some. The table shows tens of thousands of clones, with more than 85% occurring only once. These data also featured in a second study, about regulatory T cells. This second study says: The primer mix had 52 TRBV and 13 TRBJ primers.

The TCR sequence derives from a human donor in good health. Material: CD4+ T cells sorted from blood. V gene TRBV5-1 combines with J gene TRBJ2-7; TRBD1 aligns across 9 bases. CDR3 DNA sequence: TGCGCCAGCAGCTTGGGCGGGACAGGGCTCTACGAGCAGTACTTC. The encoded protein is CASSLGGTGLYEQYF.